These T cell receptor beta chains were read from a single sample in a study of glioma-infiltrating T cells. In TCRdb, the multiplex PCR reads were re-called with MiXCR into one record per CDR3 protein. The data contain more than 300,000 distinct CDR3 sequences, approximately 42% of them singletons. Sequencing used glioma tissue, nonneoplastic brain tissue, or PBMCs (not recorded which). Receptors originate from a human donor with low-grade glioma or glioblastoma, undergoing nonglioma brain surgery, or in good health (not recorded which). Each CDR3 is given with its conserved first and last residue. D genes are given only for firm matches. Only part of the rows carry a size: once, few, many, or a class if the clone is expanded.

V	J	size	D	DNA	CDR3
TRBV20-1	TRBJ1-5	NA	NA	TGCAGTGCTACTTCGGGACGGTATGCGAGCAATCAGCCCCAGCATTTT	CSATSGRYASNQPQHF
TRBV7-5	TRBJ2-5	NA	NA	TGTATCTTACGTAGCGGGACCCCCAATGAGCAGTACTTC	CILRSGTPNEQYF
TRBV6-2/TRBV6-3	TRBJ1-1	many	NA	TGTGCCAGCAGTCTTCTCGGACAGAGTGAAGCTTTCTTT	CASSLLGQSEAFF
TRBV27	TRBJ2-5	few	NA	TGTGCCAGCAGTTTAATAGCCCGAGAGACCCAGTACTTC	CASSLIARETQYF
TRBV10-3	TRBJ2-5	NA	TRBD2	TGTGCCATCAGTGGTGACCGGGAGGGCCGGACCCAGTACTTC	CAISGDREGRTQYF
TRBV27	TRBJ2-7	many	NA	TGTGCCAGCAGTTTGATAGGGACGGCCGAGCAGTACTTC	CASSLIGTAEQYF
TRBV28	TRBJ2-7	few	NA	TGTGCCAGCACCAACCCGGGACATGAGTACGAGCAGTACTTC	CASTNPGHEYEQYF
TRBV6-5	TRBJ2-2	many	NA	TGTGCCAGCAGTTACGGACGGTACACCGGGGAGCTGTTTTTT	CASSYGRYTGELFF
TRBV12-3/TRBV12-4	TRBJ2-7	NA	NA	TGTGCCAGCAGCGACCTCCGGGACAACACCTACGAGCAGTACTTC	CASSDLRDNTYEQYF
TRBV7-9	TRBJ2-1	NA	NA	TGTGCCAGCAGCTCCTTACGTAATGAGCAGTTCTTC	CASSSLRNEQFF
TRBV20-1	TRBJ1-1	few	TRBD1	TGCAGTGCTAAGGGACAGCCACGGAACACTGAAGCTTTCTTT	CSAKGQPRNTEAFF
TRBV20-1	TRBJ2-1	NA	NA	TGCAGTGCTAGAGATGAAAAATTCGACGGCTACTCCTACAATGAGCAGTTCTTC	CSARDEKFDGYSYNEQFF
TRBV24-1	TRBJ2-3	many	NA	TGTGCCACCAGTGATGGAGGGTTCACAGATACGCAGTATTTT	CATSDGGFTDTQYF
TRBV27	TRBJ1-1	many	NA	TGTGCCAGCAGGCCCCTTACAGTGAACACTGAAGCTTTCTTT	CASRPLTVNTEAFF
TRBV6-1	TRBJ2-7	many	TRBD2	TGTGCCAGCAGCGCCGGGACTAGGGGTCACGAGCAGTACTTC	CASSAGTRGHEQYF
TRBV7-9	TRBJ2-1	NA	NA	TGTGCCAGCAGCTTAGTAGCTGGGTTCAATGAGCAGTTCTTC	CASSLVAGFNEQFF
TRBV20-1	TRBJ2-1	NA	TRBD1	TGCAGTGCTAGGTGGACAGGGGGCTTCAATGAGCAGTTCTTC	CSARWTGGFNEQFF
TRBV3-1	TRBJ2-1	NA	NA	TGTGCCAGCAGCCAAGGTCGGCTAGCGAGATACAATGAGCAGTTCTTC	CASSQGRLARYNEQFF
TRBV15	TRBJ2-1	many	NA	TGTGCCACCAGCATAACAGGGTCTGAGCAGTTCTTC	CATSITGSEQFF
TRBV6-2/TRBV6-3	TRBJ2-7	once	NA	TGTGCCAGCAGCCCCTCGCAGGGCCACGGGCAGTACTTC	CASSPSQGHGQYF
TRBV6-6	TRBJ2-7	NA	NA	TGTGCCAGCAGTCAGACGGAAACCTACGAGCAGTACTTC	CASSQTETYEQYF
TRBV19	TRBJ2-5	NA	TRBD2	TGTGCCAGTAGTCCGGGACTAGCGGGACGGTACCAAGAGACCCAGTACTTC	CASSPGLAGRYQETQYF
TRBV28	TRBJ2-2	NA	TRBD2	TGTGCAAGCACTCCCAGCGGGAGAATGGTCGGGGAGCTGTTTTTT	CASTPSGRMVGELFF
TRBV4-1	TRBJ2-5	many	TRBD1	TGCGCCAGCAGCCAAGATGGGACAGGGGCCTTGGGAGAGACCCAGTACTTC	CASSQDGTGALGETQYF
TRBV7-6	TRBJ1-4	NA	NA	TGTGCCAGCAGTTTACACCCCAGGGAGGATAATGAAGAACTGTTTTTT	CASSLHPREDNEELFF
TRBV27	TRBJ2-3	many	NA	TGTGCCAGCAGTTTAATCCCCGATAGCACAGATACGCAGTATTTT	CASSLIPDSTDTQYF
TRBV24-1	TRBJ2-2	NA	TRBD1	TGTGCCACCAGTGATTTGCGGGAGCGGGACAGGGGATCCGGGGAGCTGTTTTTT	CATSDLRERDRGSGELFF
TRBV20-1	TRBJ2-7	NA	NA	TGCAGTGCTACTGGCTCCTACGAGCAGTACTTC	CSATGSYEQYF
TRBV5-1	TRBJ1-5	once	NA	TGCGCCAGCAGCCCCGGGACGGTTGATCAGCCCCAGCATTTT	CASSPGTVDQPQHF
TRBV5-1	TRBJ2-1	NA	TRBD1	TGCGCCAGCAGCTTGGAGGGACAGGGGGCGGATGAGCAGTTCTTC	CASSLEGQGADEQFF
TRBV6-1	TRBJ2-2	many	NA	TGTGCCAGCAGGATCAGTGGCGCGAACACCGGGGAGCTGTTTTTT	CASRISGANTGELFF
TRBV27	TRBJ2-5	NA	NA	TGTGCCAGCAGGATTGGGGACGCGGGGACCCAGTACTTC	CASRIGDAGTQYF
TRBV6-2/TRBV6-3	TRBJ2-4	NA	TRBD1	TGTGCCAGCAGTTACTCCCCTACCTCAGGGTCGGGACAGGGCATTCAGTACTTC	CASSYSPTSGSGQGIQYF
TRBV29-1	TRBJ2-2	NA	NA	TGCAGCGTTGGGGGTACCACCGGGGAGATGTTTTTT	CSVGGTTGEMFF
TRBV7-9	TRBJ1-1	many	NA	TGTGCCAGCAGCTTAGCGGGACAAGCTTTCTTT	CASSLAGQAFF
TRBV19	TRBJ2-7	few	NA	TGTGCCAGTAGTATGGGCAGCACCTACGAGCAGTACTTC	CASSMGSTYEQYF
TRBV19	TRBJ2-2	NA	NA	TGTGCCAGTAGTTGGGGCCAGAACACCGGGGAGCTGTTTTTT	CASSWGQNTGELFF
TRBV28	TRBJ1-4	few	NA	TGTGCCAGCAGTTTGGTCACACCCCGCGAAAAACTGTTTTTT	CASSLVTPREKLFF
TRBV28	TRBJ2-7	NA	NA	TGTGCCAGCAGTGCGGGACGGACCTACGAGCAGTACTTC	CASSAGRTYEQYF
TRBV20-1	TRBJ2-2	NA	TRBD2	TGCAGTGCTAGAAATGCGGGAGCGGGCACCGGGGAGCTGTTTTTT	CSARNAGAGTGELFF
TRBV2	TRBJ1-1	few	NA	TGTGCCAGCAGTGCAGAGGGACGACATAAAGCTTTCTTT	CASSAEGRHKAFF
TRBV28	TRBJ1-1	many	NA	TGTGCCAGCAGTTTGGCCGGCGCGCCTGAAGCTTTCTTT	CASSLAGAPEAFF
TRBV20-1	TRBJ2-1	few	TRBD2	TGCAGTGCTAGAGCCACGACTAGCGGGAGAGCCAATGAGCAGTTCTTC	CSARATTSGRANEQFF
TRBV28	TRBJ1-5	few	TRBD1	TGTGCCAGCAGTTTAATAGGACAGGGACAGCCCCAGCATTTT	CASSLIGQGQPQHF
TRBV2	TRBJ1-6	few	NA	TGTGCCAGCAGTGCCCCGAGGGGCCTGTATTCCCTCCACTTT	CASSAPRGLYSLHF
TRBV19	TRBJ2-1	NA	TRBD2	TGTGCCAGTGGGGGACTAGCGGGAACCCGCGGCTCCTACAATGAGCAGTTCTTC	CASGGLAGTRGSYNEQFF